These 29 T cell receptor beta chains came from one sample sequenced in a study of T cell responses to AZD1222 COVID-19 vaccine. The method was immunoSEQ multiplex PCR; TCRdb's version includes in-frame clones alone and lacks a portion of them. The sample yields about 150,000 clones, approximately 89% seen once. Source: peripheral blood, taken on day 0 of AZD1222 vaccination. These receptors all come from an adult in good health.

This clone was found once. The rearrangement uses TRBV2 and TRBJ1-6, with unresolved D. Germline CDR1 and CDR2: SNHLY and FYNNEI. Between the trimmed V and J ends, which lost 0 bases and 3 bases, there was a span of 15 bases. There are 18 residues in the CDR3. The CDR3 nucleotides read TGTGCCAGCAGTGAAGCGCTCCTCGGGCCCAACTATAATTCACCCCTCCACTTT. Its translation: CASSEALLGPNYNSPLHF.

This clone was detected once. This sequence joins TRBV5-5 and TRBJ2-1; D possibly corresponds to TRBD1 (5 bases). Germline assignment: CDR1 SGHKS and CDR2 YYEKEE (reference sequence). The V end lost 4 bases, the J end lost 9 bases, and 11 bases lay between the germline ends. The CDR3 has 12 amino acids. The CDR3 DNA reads TGTGCCAGCAGCCCCCAGGGCCCTGAGCAGTTCTTC. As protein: CASSPQGPEQFF.

The CDR3 region is CASSAQVGNNQPQHF. In nucleotides, the CDR3 is TGTGCCAGCAGTGCCCAGGTGGGAAACAATCAGCCCCAGCATTTT. The chain couples TRBV2 to TRBJ1-5; D unresolved. Germline V gene sequence: CDR1 SNHLY, CDR2 FYNNEI. The CDR3 length is 15 residues. V was cut by 4 bases and J by 3 bases, with 13 bases left in between. The entire variable domain, with the rest obtained from reference TRBV2 and TRBJ1-5, is as follows: EPEVTQTPSHQVTQMGQEVILRCVPISNHLYFYWYRQILGQKVEFLVSFYNNEISEKSEIFDDQFSVERPDGSNFTLKIRSTKLEDSAMYFCASSAQVGNNQPQHFGDGTRLSIL.

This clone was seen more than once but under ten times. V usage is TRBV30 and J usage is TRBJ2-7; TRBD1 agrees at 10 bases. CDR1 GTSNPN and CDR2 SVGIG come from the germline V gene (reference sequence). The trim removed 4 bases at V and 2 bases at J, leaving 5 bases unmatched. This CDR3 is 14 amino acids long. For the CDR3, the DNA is TGTGCCTGGAAAAGGACAGGGGGAGCCTACGAGCAGTACTTC. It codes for CAWKRTGGAYEQYF.

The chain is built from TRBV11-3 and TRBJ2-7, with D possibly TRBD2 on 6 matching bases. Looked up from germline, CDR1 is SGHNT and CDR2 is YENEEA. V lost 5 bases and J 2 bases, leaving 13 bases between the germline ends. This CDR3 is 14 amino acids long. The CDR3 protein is CASSPGLATYEQYF. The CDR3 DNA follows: TGTGCCAGCAGCCCGGGACTGGCTACCTACGAGCAGTACTTC.

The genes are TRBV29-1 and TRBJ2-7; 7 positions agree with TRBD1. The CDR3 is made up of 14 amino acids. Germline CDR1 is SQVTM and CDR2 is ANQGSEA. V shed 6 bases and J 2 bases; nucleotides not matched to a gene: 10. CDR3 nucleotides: TGCAGCGTAATAAGGGACAGAAACACCTACGAGCAGTACTTC. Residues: CSVIRDRNTYEQYF.

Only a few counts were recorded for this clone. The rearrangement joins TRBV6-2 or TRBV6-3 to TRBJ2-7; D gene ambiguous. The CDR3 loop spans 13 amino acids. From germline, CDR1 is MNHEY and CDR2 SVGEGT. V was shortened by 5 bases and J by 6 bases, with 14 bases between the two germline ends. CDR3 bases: TGTGCCAGCAGTCGGGCCTTCGGTGGCGAGCAGTACTTC. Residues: CASSRAFGGEQYF.

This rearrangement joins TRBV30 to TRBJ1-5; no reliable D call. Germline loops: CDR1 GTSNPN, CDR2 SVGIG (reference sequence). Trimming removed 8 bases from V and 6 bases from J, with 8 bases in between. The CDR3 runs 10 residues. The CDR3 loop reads CAVGSQPQHF. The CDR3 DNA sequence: TGTGCCGTAGGGAGTCAGCCCCAGCATTTT.

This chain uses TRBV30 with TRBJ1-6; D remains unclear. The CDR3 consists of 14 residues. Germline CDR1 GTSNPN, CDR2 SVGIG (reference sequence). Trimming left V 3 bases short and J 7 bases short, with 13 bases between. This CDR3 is CAWRSILGNSPLHF. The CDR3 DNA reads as TGTGCCTGGAGATCCATCTTAGGGAATTCACCCCTCCACTTT.

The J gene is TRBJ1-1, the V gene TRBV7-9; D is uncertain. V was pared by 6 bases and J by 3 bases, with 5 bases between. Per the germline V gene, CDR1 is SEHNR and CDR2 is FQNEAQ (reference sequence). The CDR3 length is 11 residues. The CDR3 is CASSLYTEAFF. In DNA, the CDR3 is TGTGCCAGCAGTCTGTACACTGAAGCTTTCTTT. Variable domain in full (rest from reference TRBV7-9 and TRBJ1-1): DTGVSQNPRHKITKRGQNVTFRCDPISEHNRLYWYRQTLGQGPEFLTYFQNEAQLEKSRLLSDRFSAERPKGSFSTLEIQRTEQGDSAMYLCASSLYTEAFFGQGTRLTVV.

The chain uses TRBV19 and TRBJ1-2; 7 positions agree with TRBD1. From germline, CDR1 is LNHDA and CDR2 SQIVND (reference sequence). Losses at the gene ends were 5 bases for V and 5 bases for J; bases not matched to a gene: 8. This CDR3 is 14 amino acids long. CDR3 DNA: TGTGCCAGTAGTTGGGACAGTATTTTTTATGGCTACACCTTC. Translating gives CASSWDSIFYGYTF.

CDR3 amino acids: CASRRSGTSGKGEQFF. The DNA for the CDR3 is TGTGCCAGCAGAAGATCCGGGACTAGCGGGAAGGGGGAGCAGTTCTTC. The V and J genes are TRBV27 and TRBJ2-1; TRBD2 matches 13 bases. The germline V gene has CDR1 MNHEY and CDR2 SMNVEV (reference sequence). The V and J ends lost 6 bases and 10 bases, in that order; junction bases with no gene match: 12. This CDR3 region has 16 residues.

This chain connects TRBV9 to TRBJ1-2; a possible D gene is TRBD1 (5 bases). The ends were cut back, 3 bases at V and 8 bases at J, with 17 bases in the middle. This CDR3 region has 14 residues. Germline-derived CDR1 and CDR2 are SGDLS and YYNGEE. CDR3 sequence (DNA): TGTGCCAGCAGCGCCTCGCCAGGAGCAGGGGGCTACACCTTC. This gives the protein CASSASPGAGGYTF.

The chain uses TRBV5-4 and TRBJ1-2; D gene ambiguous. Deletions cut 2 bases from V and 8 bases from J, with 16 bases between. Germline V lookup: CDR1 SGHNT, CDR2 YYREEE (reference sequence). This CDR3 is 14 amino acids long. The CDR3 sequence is CASSLNPALVGYTF. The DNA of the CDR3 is TGTGCCAGCAGCTTAAACCCCGCCTTGGTCGGCTACACCTTC. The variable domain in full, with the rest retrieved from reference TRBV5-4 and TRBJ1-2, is ETGVTQSPTHLIKTRGQQVTLRCSSQSGHNTVSWYQQALGQGPQFIFQYYREEENGRGNFPPRFSGLQFPNYSSELNVNALELDDSALYLCASSLNPALVGYTFGSGTRLTVV.

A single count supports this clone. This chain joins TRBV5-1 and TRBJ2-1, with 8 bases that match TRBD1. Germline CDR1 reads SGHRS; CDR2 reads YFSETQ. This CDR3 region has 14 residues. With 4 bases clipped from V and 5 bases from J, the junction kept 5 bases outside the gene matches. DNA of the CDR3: TGCGCCAGCAGCCTAATGACAGGGGACAATGAGCAGTTCTTC. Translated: CASSLMTGDNEQFF.

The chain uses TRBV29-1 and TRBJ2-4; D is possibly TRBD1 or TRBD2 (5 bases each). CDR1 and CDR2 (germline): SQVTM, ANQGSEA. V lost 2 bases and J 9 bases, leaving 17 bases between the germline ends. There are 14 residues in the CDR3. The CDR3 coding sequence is TGCAGCGTTGAACCGCCGGGGCCACGCGGCATTCAGTACTTC. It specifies CSVEPPGPRGIQYF.

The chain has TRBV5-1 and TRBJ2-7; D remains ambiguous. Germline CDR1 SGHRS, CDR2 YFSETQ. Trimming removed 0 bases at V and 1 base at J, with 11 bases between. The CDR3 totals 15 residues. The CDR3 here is CASSLDGVLSYEQYF. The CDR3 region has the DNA TGCGCCAGCAGCTTGGATGGGGTTTTATCCTACGAGCAGTACTTC.

CDR3 region: CASSQDPNLIGNTIYF. The CDR3 DNA reads as TGTGCCAGCAGCCAGGACCCGAATTTGATCGGAAACACCATATATTTT. This chain links TRBV11-1 with TRBJ1-3, with no clear D. Per germline, CDR1 SGHAT and CDR2 FQDESV (reference sequence). The CDR3 contains 16 residues. V was shortened by 5 bases and J by 4 bases, with 18 bases between the two germline ends.

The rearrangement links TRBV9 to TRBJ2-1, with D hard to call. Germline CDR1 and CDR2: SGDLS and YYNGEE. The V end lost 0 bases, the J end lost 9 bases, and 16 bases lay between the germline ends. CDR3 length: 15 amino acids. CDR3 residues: CASSVVQTQRGEQFF. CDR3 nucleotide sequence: TGTGCCAGCAGCGTAGTCCAGACTCAGAGAGGTGAGCAGTTCTTC.

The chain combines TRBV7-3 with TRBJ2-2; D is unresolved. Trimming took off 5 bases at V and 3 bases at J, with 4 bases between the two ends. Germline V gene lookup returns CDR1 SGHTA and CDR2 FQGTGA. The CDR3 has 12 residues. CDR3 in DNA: TGTGCCAGCAGCCCCGACACCGGGGAGCTGTTTTTT. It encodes CASSPDTGELFF.

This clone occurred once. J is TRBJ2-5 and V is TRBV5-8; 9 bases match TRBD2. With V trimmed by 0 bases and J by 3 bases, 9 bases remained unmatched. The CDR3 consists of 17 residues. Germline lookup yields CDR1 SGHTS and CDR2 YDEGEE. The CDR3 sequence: CASSLAAMASGKETQYF. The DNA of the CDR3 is TGTGCCAGCAGCTTGGCCGCTATGGCTAGCGGGAAAGAGACCCAGTACTTC.

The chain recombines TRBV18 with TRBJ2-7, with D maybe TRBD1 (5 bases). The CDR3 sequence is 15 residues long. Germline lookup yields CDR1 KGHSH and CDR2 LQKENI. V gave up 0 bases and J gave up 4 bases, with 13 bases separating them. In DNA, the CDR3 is TGTGCCAGCTCACCACCATTAGGACAAGTATACGAGCAGTACTTC. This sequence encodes CASSPPLGQVYEQYF. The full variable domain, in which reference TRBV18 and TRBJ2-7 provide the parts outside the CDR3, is NAGVMQNPRHLVRRRGQEARLRCSPMKGHSHVYWYRQLPEEGLKFMVYLQKENIIDESGMPKERFSAEFPKEGPSILRIQQVVRGDSAAYFCASSPPLGQVYEQYFGPGTRLTVT.

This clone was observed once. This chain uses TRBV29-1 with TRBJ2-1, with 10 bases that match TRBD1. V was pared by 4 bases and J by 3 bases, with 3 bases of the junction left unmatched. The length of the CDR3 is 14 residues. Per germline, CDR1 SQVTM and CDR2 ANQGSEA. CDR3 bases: TGCAGCGTTGGAGACAGGGGGCTCTACAATGAGCAGTTCTTC. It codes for CSVGDRGLYNEQFF.

The CDR3 loop is CASSLGQGGYTEAFF. CDR3 DNA sequence: TGTGCCAGCAGTTTAGGACAGGGAGGGTACACTGAAGCTTTCTTT. The J gene is TRBJ1-1, the V gene TRBV27; 8 positions match TRBD1. Germline CDR1 reads MNHEY; CDR2 reads SMNVEV (reference sequence). CDR3 length: 15 residues. The V segment lost 2 bases and the J segment 3 bases; nucleotides outside the gene matches: 5.

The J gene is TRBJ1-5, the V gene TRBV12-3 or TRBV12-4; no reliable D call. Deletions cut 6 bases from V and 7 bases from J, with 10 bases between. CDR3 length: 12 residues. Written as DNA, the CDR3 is TGTGCCAGCAGAAGAAACCTACAGCCCCAGCATTTT. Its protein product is CASRRNLQPQHF.

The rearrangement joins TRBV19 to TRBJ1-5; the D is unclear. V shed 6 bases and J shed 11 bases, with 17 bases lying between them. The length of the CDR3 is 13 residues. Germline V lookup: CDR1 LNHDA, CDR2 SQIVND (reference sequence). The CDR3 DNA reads TGTGCCAGTAGCCCGAGCCCGGACCTGACCCAGCATTTT. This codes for CASSPSPDLTQHF.

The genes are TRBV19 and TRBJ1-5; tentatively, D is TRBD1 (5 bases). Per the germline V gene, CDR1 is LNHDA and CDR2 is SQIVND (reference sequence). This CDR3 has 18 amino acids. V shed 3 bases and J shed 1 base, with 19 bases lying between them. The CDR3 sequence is CASSIPEGGVGSNQPQHF. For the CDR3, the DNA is TGTGCCAGTAGTATCCCCGAGGGAGGGGTTGGGAGCAATCAGCCCCAGCATTTT.

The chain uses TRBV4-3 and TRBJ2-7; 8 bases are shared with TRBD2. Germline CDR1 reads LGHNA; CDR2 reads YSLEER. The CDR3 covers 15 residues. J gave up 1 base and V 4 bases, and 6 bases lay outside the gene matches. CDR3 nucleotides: TGCGCCAGCAGCCCGGCGGGGGGTGGGTCCTACGAGCAGTACTTC. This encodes CASSPAGGGSYEQYF.

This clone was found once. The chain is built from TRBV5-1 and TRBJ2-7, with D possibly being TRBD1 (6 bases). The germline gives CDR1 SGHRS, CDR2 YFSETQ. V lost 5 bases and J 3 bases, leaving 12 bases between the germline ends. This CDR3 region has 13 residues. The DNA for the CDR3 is TGCGCCAGCAGTAGTGGACAGAGCTACGAGCAGTACTTC. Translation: CASSSGQSYEQYF.